These T cell receptor beta chains were read from a single sample in a study of high-grade serous ovarian cancer treatment subgroups. Assay used: immunoSEQ multiplex PCR; TCRdb lists only in-frame clones, some missing. The table records fewer than 20,000 clones, around 72% of them present only once. Sequencing was done on a sample of tumor tissue. The receptors derive from a human donor with high-grade serous ovarian cancer. CDR3s include the opening cysteine and the closing phenylalanine or tryptophan. Each record gives: J gene, CDR3 length, clone size, V gene, D gene, CDR3 DNA, CDR3 protein. The D gene is left open where the match is weak. The size field is filled for only some rows; it gives once, few, many or a size class.

>TRBJ1-6|12|-|TRBV27|-
TGTGCCAGCAGACTTATAGGGGAGGCCCTCCACTTT
CASRLIGEALHF
>TRBJ2-3|18|-|TRBV27|TRBD1
TGTGCCAGCAGACCCTTGAGTGTTGGGACAGGGTACACAGATACGCAGTATTTT
CASRPLSVGTGYTDTQYF
>TRBJ1-2|16|few|TRBV5-4|TRBD1
TGTGCCAGCGAACGGACAGGGGGGCTTTATAACTATGGCTACACCTTC
CASERTGGLYNYGYTF
>TRBJ2-5|13|-|TRBV2|-
TGTGCCAGCAGTGCCCGCAGACAAGAGACCCAGTACTTC
CASSARRQETQYF
>TRBJ2-4|16|-|TRBV19|-
TGTGCCAGTAGTATCCGCTTGAGTGGGGGCCAAAACATTCAGTACTTC
CASSIRLSGGQNIQYF
>TRBJ1-2|16|-|TRBV6-4|TRBD1
TGTGCCAGCAGTGGCACCGGGACAGGGAACAACTATGGCTACACCTTC
CASSGTGTGNNYGYTF
>TRBJ1-2|17|few|TRBV6-1|-
TGTGCCAGCCGTGGGCCGGGTACACAAACAGGCAACTATGGCTACACCTTC
CASRGPGTQTGNYGYTF
>TRBJ2-3|15|-|TRBV7-6|TRBD2
TGTGCCAGCAGCTTAGGACTAGCTGGCACAGATACGCAGTATTTT
CASSLGLAGTDTQYF
>TRBJ2-5|14|-|TRBV7-2|-
TGTGCCAGCAGCTTAGTGTTCGGCCAAGAGACCCAGTACTTC
CASSLVFGQETQYF
>TRBJ1-1|14|-|TRBV11-3|-
TGTGCCAGCAGCTTTTCAGGACACAACACTGAAGCTTTCTTT
CASSFSGHNTEAFF
>TRBJ1-5|15|-|TRBV7-2|-
TGTGCCAGCAACGATCAAGGAAATAGCAATCAGCCCCAGCATTTT
CASNDQGNSNQPQHF
>TRBJ2-5|15|-|TRBV9|-
TGTGCCAGCAGCACTCAACACGGAGGCGGGGAGACCCAGTACTTC
CASSTQHGGGETQYF
>TRBJ2-7|14|-|TRBV28|-
TGTGCCAGCAGTTGGATTAGCGGAGCTTACGAGCAGTACTTC
CASSWISGAYEQYF
>TRBJ2-7|11|few|TRBV7-2|-
TGTGCCAGCAGCTTAGAGGGGGGCCCGTACTTC
CASSLEGGPYF
>TRBJ2-3|15|-|TRBV27|-
TGTGCCAGCTCTATGGGCGGGATCGTTTGGGATACGCAGTATTTT
CASSMGGIVWDTQYF
>TRBJ1-4|16|-|TRBV27|-
TGTGCCAGCAGTTTATCGAGACGGACTTATAATGAAAAACTGTTTTTT
CASSLSRRTYNEKLFF
>TRBJ1-2|14|few|TRBV5-4|TRBD1
TGTGCCAGCAGCCGGACAGGGGGCAACTATGGCTACACCTTC
CASSRTGGNYGYTF
>TRBJ2-1|12|once|TRBV7-9|-
TGTGCCAGCAGCTTATGGGGCAATGAGCAGTTCTTC
CASSLWGNEQFF
>TRBJ2-1|12|-|TRBV19|-
TGTGCCAGTAGTAGTAGCCCCCATGAGCAGTTCTTC
CASSSSPHEQFF
>TRBJ1-5|14|few|TRBV21-1|-
TGTGCCAGCAGCAAAGCGAAGGGTAGTCAGCCCCAGCATTTT
CASSKAKGSQPQHF
>TRBJ1-1|14|few|TRBV19|TRBD1
TGTGCCAGTAGTATGGCGGGACAGGGAACTGAAGCTTTCTTT
CASSMAGQGTEAFF
>TRBJ2-7|13|-|TRBV18|TRBD2
TGTGCCAGCTCACTAGCGGGAGGGGACGAGCAGTACTTC
CASSLAGGDEQYF
>TRBJ2-1|16|-|TRBV7-2|TRBD1
TGTGCCAGCAGCTATACCGGGACAGGGTCTTGGAATGAGCAGTTCTTC
CASSYTGTGSWNEQFF
>TRBJ2-2|16|medium-sized|TRBV4-1|TRBD2
TGCGCCAGCAGCCACCTAGCGGGATCGAACACCGGGGAGCTGTTTTTT
CASSHLAGSNTGELFF
>TRBJ2-3|15|-|TRBV5-1|TRBD2
TGCGCCAGCAGCTTACTAGCGGGACCCACAGATACGCAGTATTTT
CASSLLAGPTDTQYF
>TRBJ2-1|16|-|TRBV27|TRBD2
TGTGCCAGCAGTTCCCTAACTAGCGGTCCTTACAATGAGCAGTTCTTC
CASSSLTSGPYNEQFF
>TRBJ2-5|14|-|TRBV21-1|-
TGTGCCAGCAGCAAACGGCGCAGGGCGGAGACCCAGTACTTC
CASSKRRRAETQYF
>TRBJ1-5|13|-|TRBV6-5|-
TGTGCCAGCAGTCTATTCAGGGAGGGAGCCCAGCATTTT
CASSLFREGAQHF
>TRBJ1-2|14|-|TRBV4-2|-
TGTGCCAGCAGCCAAGATGCAGGGAACTATGGCTACACCTTC
CASSQDAGNYGYTF
>TRBJ2-7|15|-|TRBV4-1|-
TGCGCCAGCAGCCAAGATAACCGATTCACCTACGAGCAGTACTTC
CASSQDNRFTYEQYF
>TRBJ2-1|15|-|TRBV19|-
TGTGCCAGTAGTATGTGGGGCCGTCAGGACAATGAGCAGTTCTTC
CASSMWGRQDNEQFF
>TRBJ1-3|16|-|TRBV7-2|-
TGTGCCAGCAGCGACGAGCGGGGCTTTTCTGGAAACACCATATATTTT
CASSDERGFSGNTIYF
>TRBJ2-2|17|few|TRBV5-6|-
TGTGCCAGCAGCGCCACATACGGGGCTACGAACACCGGGGAGCTGTTTTTT
CASSATYGATNTGELFF
>TRBJ1-4|14|few|TRBV7-9|TRBD1
TGTGCCAGCAGCTCCGGGACAGGGCTTGAAAAACTGTTTTTT
CASSSGTGLEKLFF
>TRBJ1-2|15|once|TRBV19|TRBD1
TGTGCCAGTAGTTCACGGACAGGGGGATACTATGGCTACACCTTC
CASSSRTGGYYGYTF
>TRBJ2-7|13|-|TRBV5-5|TRBD1
TGTGCCAGCAGCCGACAGGGAACCTACGAGCAGTACTTC
CASSRQGTYEQYF
>TRBJ1-6|15|-|TRBV6-4|TRBD1
TGTGCCAGCAGTGACTCTTTACAGGGGAATTCACCCCTCCACTTT
CASSDSLQGNSPLHF
>TRBJ2-5|15|-|TRBV19|-
TGTGCCAGTAGTGGGGGGGGCACTATCCAAGAGACCCAGTACTTC
CASSGGGTIQETQYF
>TRBJ1-4|18|-|TRBV11-2|-
TGTGCCAGCAGCTTAGATGGTGGATGGCAGGCAACTAATGAAAAACTGTTTTTT
CASSLDGGWQATNEKLFF
>TRBJ2-3|14|-|TRBV10-2|-
TGCGCCTCAAGCGGGTCCCTGAGCACAGATACGCAGTATTTT
CASSGSLSTDTQYF
>TRBJ1-6|15|-|TRBV10-3|-
TGTGCCATCAGTGAGTTGCAGGGGACCGATTCACCCCTCCACTTT
CAISELQGTDSPLHF
>TRBJ2-5|13|-|TRBV7-9|-
TGTGCCACCCACCGGCAGGGGGGGGAGACCCAGTACTTC
CATHRQGGETQYF
>TRBJ1-2|15|few|TRBV28|-
TGTGCCAGCAGAACTTCGAGGGCAGGGGATTATGGCTACACCTTC
CASRTSRAGDYGYTF
>TRBJ2-1|19|-|TRBV4-1|TRBD2
TGCGCCAGCAGCCAAGATCCGGGACTAGCGGTGATCTCCTACAATGAGCAGTTCTTC
CASSQDPGLAVISYNEQFF
>TRBJ2-3|15|-|TRBV7-2|TRBD2
TGTGCCAGCAGCTTAATAGCGGGACGGGGAGATACGCAGTATTTT
CASSLIAGRGDTQYF
>TRBJ1-1|16|-|TRBV11-2|-
TGTGCCAGCAGCTTACCCCCGACAGGAAGGAACACTGAAGCTTTCTTT
CASSLPPTGRNTEAFF
>TRBJ2-2|16|-|TRBV4-1|-
TGCGCCAGCAGCCAAGGTGGGGGCCTTAACACCGGGGAGCTGTTTTTT
CASSQGGGLNTGELFF
>TRBJ2-7|15|few|TRBV7-9|-
TGTGCCAGCAGCGGGGACTCCCCCTTCGTCTACGAGCAGTACTTC
CASSGDSPFVYEQYF
>TRBJ1-4|13|-|TRBV4-3|-
TGCGCCAGCAGCCCAAAGGTGTATGAAAAACTGTTTTTT
CASSPKVYEKLFF
>TRBJ1-5|15|-|TRBV6-5|-
TGTGCCAGCAGTTCGCAAGGAGATAGCAATCAGCCCCAGCATTTT
CASSSQGDSNQPQHF
>TRBJ1-1|11|few|TRBV4-1|-
TGCGCCAGCAGCCAAGGGAACGGAGCTTTCTTT
CASSQGNGAFF
>TRBJ2-7|16|-|TRBV13|TRBD2
TGTGCCAGCAGCCGCATGACTAGCGGGAGGCTATACGAGCAGTACTTC
CASSRMTSGRLYEQYF
>TRBJ1-1|11|-|TRBV6-5|-
TGTGCCAGCAGGAGGAACACTGAAGCTTTCTTT
CASRRNTEAFF
>TRBJ2-2|16|-|TRBV5-5|TRBD2
TGTGCCAGCAGCTTGTCCCAGCGGGAGTACACCGGGGAGCTGTTTTTT
CASSLSQREYTGELFF